The next 17 T cell receptor beta chains were all read from a single sample in a study of high-grade serous ovarian cancer treatment subgroups. The assay was immunoSEQ multiplex PCR, and TCRdb's table has in-frame clones only and misses some. The data show approximately 6,600 clones, around 79% seen once. Tumor tissue was taken before any definitive surgery or chemotherapy was given. The sequencing sample was made of tumor tissue. The receptors derive from a human donor with high-grade serous ovarian cancer.

The CDR3 coding sequence is TGTGCCAGCAGTCTCATCCGGACAGGGTACAATCAGCCCCAGCATTTT. Translated, it gives CASSLIRTGYNQPQHF. V usage is TRBV27 and J usage is TRBJ1-5; 8 nucleotides match TRBD1. Germline trimming cut 5 bases from V and 3 bases from J; bases unmatched to any gene: 9. CDR1 and CDR2 (germline): MNHEY, SMNVEV (reference sequence). The CDR3 is 16 amino acids.

The chain joins TRBV2 to TRBJ2-5, with a tentative D call TRBD2 (7 bases). The CDR3 is 15 amino acids. CDR1 is SNHLY, CDR2 FYNNEI, per germline. V lost 0 bases, J lost 7 bases, and 15 bases lay in between. CDR3 sequence reads: CASSEAQTRGGTQYF. The CDR3 nucleotides are TGTGCCAGCAGTGAAGCGCAGACGAGGGGGGGGACCCAGTACTTC.

The J gene is TRBJ2-2, the V gene TRBV4-3; a weak D match, TRBD1 (6 bases). With 0 bases removed from V and 6 bases from J, the gap between germline ends came to 20 bases. The CDR3 is made up of 18 amino acids. CDR1 is LGHNA, CDR2 YSLEER, per germline. In DNA form, the CDR3 reads TGCGCCAGCAGCCAAGATAGGGACGGGACACCGATATCCGGGGAGCTGTTTTTT. Translating it yields CASSQDRDGTPISGELFF.

The V gene is TRBV27, the J gene TRBJ2-1, with TRBD1 as a possible D gene (9 bases). Germline V gene sequence: CDR1 MNHEY, CDR2 SMNVEV (reference sequence). The CDR3 totals 15 residues. The V end lost 6 bases, the J end lost 9 bases, and 21 bases lay between the germline ends. CDR3 DNA sequence: TGTGCCAGCAGCTCGGGACAGGGACTAGATAGTGAGCAGTTCTTC. Protein sequence: CASSSGQGLDSEQFF.

The rearrangement uses TRBV7-3 and TRBJ1-2, with 10 positions matching TRBD1. The junction had 12 bases not matched to a gene; V was cut back by 5 bases and J by 3 bases. CDR3 length: 17 residues. CDR1 SGHTA and CDR2 FQGTGA come from the germline V gene. CDR3 loop: CASSQAGLTGGYYGYTF. CDR3 sequence (DNA): TGTGCCAGCAGCCAAGCAGGACTGACAGGGGGCTACTATGGCTACACCTTC.

This clone counts as large. The V gene is TRBV9, the J gene TRBJ2-7; TRBD2 matches 10 bases. V lost 7 bases and J lost 3; bases outside the gene matches: 10. The CDR3 is 15 amino acids. CDR1 and CDR2 (germline): SGDLS, YYNGEE. In DNA, the CDR3 is TGTGCCAGCTCGGAGCGGGAGGGGACCCTCTACGAGCAGTACTTC. Translation gives CASSEREGTLYEQYF.

The chain uses TRBV6-6 and TRBJ2-1, with D hard to call. Germline CDR1 is MNHNY and CDR2 is SVGAGI (reference sequence). The V end lost 5 bases, the J end lost 7 bases, and 9 bases lay between the germline ends. This CDR3 has 12 residues. This CDR3 is CASSRPRNEQFF. CDR3 bases: TGTGCCAGCAGTCGCCCGCGAAATGAGCAGTTCTTC.

The rearrangement links TRBV18 to TRBJ1-5, with D perhaps TRBD1 (6 bases). The CDR3 spans 19 residues. Germline assignment: CDR1 KGHSH and CDR2 LQKENI. V shed 2 bases and J shed 1 base, with 21 bases lying between them. The CDR3 protein is CASSPFGGGAQGSNQPQHF. The CDR3 nucleotides read TGTGCCAGCTCACCATTCGGGGGGGGCGCCCAGGGGAGCAATCAGCCCCAGCATTTT.

This chain uses TRBV12-5 with TRBJ2-5; tentative D call: TRBD2 (5 bases). The CDR3 sequence is 15 residues long. Germline CDR1 LGHNT, CDR2 FRNRAP. V lost 4 bases to trimming and J lost 0 bases, with 12 bases between them. The CDR3 DNA reads TGTGCTAGTGGTTCCGGGGATTGGTACCAAGAGACCCAGTACTTC. Translating gives CASGSGDWYQETQYF.

CDR3 amino acids: CATSRAWDSALAGLFF. CDR3 coding DNA: TGTGCCACCAGCAGGGCCTGGGACAGCGCCCTTGCGGGGCTGTTTTTT. The genes are TRBV15 and TRBJ2-2; TRBD1 agrees at 7 bases. This CDR3 has 16 amino acids. The V and J ends lost 3 bases and 13 bases, in that order; junction bases with no gene match: 17. Germline assignment: CDR1 LNHNV and CDR2 YYDKDF (reference sequence).

This clone was found a few times. V usage is TRBV7-8 and J usage is TRBJ2-1, with a tentative D call TRBD1 (6 bases). Trimming shortened V by 7 bases and J by 4 bases, and 17 bases separated the two germline ends. Germline assignment: CDR1 SGHVS and CDR2 FQNEAQ. This CDR3 is built from 15 residues. The CDR3 spells CASTQRDTIYNEQFF. CDR3 coding DNA: TGTGCCAGCACCCAGAGGGACACCATTTACAATGAGCAGTTCTTC.

This clone was counted a few times. One junction end disagrees with the germline gene, perhaps due to a read error. J is TRBJ2-2 and V is TRBV7-9, with D possibly being TRBD2 (6 bases). The V gene's germline CDR1 is SEHNR and CDR2 FQNEAQ (reference sequence). The CDR3 contains 16 residues. The DNA for the CDR3 is TGCCTCGGGGGTTTAAGCACCCTATCGAACACCGGGGAGCTGTTTTTT. As protein: CLGGLSTLSNTGELFF.

This clone was recorded only once. The genes are TRBV25-1 and TRBJ2-2; perhaps D is TRBD1 or TRBD2 (5 bases each). Trimming left V 6 bases short and J 4 bases short, with 18 bases between. The V gene's germline CDR1 is MGHDK and CDR2 SYGVNS. The CDR3 is 16 amino acids. CDR3 sequence (DNA): TGTGCCAGCAGCCCCCCGGGGCCGACGGGCACCGGGGAGCTGTTTTTT. It codes for CASSPPGPTGTGELFF.

The CDR3 region is CASSKDNGRAGGDTQYF. The DNA of the CDR3 is TGTGCCAGCAGCAAAGACAACGGGAGGGCCGGGGGAGATACGCAGTATTTT. This chain connects TRBV21-1 to TRBJ2-3; the table's D call, TRBD2, was not checked against the DNA. TRBV21-1 is noted as a pseudogene. The CDR3 extends over 17 amino acids.

This chain links TRBV4-2 with TRBJ2-7, with 14 bases aligning to TRBD2. Germline V gene lookup returns CDR1 LGHNA and CDR2 YNFKEQ. V was clipped by 0 bases and J by 5 bases; unmatched bases: 3. The CDR3 is 16 amino acids. CDR3 sequence: CASSQDPGLAGDEQYF. CDR3 DNA sequence: TGTGCCAGCAGCCAAGATCCGGGACTAGCGGGAGACGAGCAGTACTTC.

This clone was picked up a small number of times. The chain recombines TRBV28 with TRBJ1-2; 9 bases fit TRBD1. V gave up 6 bases and J gave up 5 bases; unmatched junction bases: 4. The germline V gene has CDR1 MDHEN and CDR2 SYDVKM. The CDR3 has 13 residues. CDR3 bases: TGTGCCAGCAGACCGACAGGGGGGTATGGCTACACCTTC. It translates to CASRPTGGYGYTF.

The rearrangement links TRBV18 to TRBJ2-7; no definite D call. The V end lost 4 bases, the J end lost 7 bases, and 20 bases lay between the germline ends. Germline values: CDR1 KGHSH, CDR2 LQKENI. The CDR3 is 15 residues long. The CDR3 sequence is CASSRAGLNMGEQYF. In nucleotides, the CDR3 is TGTGCCAGCTCACGGGCCGGGCTCAATATGGGGGAGCAGTACTTC.